The subject of this entry is one T cell receptor beta chain. This sample was taken from a study of cytomegalovirus exposure and HLA in healthy donors. Study information: Clustering assigned about 80% of the approximately 400 genotyped donors to the Caucasian-associated ancestry cluster.

The PCR was carried out with 60 Vbeta primers and 13 Jbeta primers. In the original workflow: Counted up in a later analysis, unique TCR beta chains came to some 80 million, with roughly 11 million shared. Here immunoSEQ multiplex PCR was the method, and the copy in TCRdb shows in-frame clones only, minus some. V, J and clone size reflect that table, while D and trimming were determined from the DNA. The data include about 210,000 clones; the top ten clones carry roughly 0.98%. Trimming stripped 6 bases from V and 1 base from J, with 12 bases between. The CDR3 length is 14 residues. In germline, CDR1 is SGHTA, CDR2 FQGNSA.

V is TRBV7-2 and J is TRBJ2-5; possibly TRBD2 for D (5 bases). The source of this sequence is a woman aged 25 to 39 in good health and CMV-seropositive. Input material: PBMCs. The CDR3 is CASSHGLPQETQYF. CDR3 coding DNA: TGTGCCAGCAGTCATGGACTTCCCCAAGAGACCCAGTACTTC.